Following are 11 T cell receptor beta chains from one sample sequenced in a study of blood T cell repertoires in COVID-19. Clones were read by immunoSEQ multiplex PCR, and TCRdb kept only the in-frame ones, dropping some. The sample holds under 200,000 clones, 86% seen once. Sequenced sample: peripheral blood. The source is a woman in her sixties or seventies with COVID-19, enrolled during active disease.

The rearrangement links TRBV19 to TRBJ2-3, with D possibly matching TRBD2 (6 bases). Germline CDR1 and CDR2: LNHDA and SQIVND (reference sequence). The CDR3 contains 15 residues. The V end lost 5 bases, the J end lost 8 bases, and 20 bases lay between the germline ends. CDR3 loop: CASSPLPRDLATQYF. Written as DNA, the CDR3 is TGTGCCAGTAGTCCCCTCCCCCGGGACTTAGCTACGCAGTATTTT.

The chain is built from TRBV10-3 and TRBJ2-7, with 10 bases matching TRBD1. With 3 bases clipped from V and 5 bases from J, the junction kept 4 bases outside the gene matches. In germline, CDR1 is ENHRY, CDR2 SYGVKD. This CDR3 has 14 amino acids. The CDR3 region is CAISERQGADEQYF. DNA of the CDR3: TGTGCCATCAGTGAAAGACAGGGGGCGGACGAGCAGTACTTC.

V is TRBV11-2 and J is TRBJ2-7, with 9 bases identical to TRBD2. The trim removed 0 bases at V and 5 bases at J, leaving 5 bases unmatched. The CDR3 spans 15 residues. The germline V gene encodes CDR1 SGHAT and CDR2 FQNNGV. CDR3 region: CASSLELAGTHEQYF. CDR3 bases: TGTGCCAGCAGCTTAGAGCTAGCGGGAACCCACGAGCAGTACTTC.

This clone was observed a handful of times. The rearrangement joins TRBV7-8 to TRBJ2-7; 8 bases fit TRBD1. J was trimmed by 5 bases and V by 5 bases; bases with no gene match: 8. The CDR3 length is 14 residues. Germline assignment: CDR1 SGHVS and CDR2 FQNEAQ. CDR3 loop: CASSPRTGYDEQYF. The CDR3 DNA reads as TGTGCCAGCAGCCCGCGGACAGGGTACGACGAGCAGTACTTC. The whole variable domain, remainder taken from reference TRBV7-8 and TRBJ2-7, is GAGVSQSPRYKVAKRGQDVALRCDPISGHVSLFWYQQALGQGPEFLTYFQNEAQLDKSGLPSDRFFAERPEGSVSTLKIQRTQQEDSAVYLCASSPRTGYDEQYFGPGTRLTVT.

This chain links TRBV19 with TRBJ1-6; D perhaps matches TRBD1 (6 bases). The CDR3 sequence is 16 residues long. Germline V lookup: CDR1 LNHDA, CDR2 SQIVND (reference sequence). Trimming pared 2 bases from V and 10 bases from J, leaving 18 bases between. The CDR3 region has the DNA TGTGCCAGTAGTATAAGAGGGGACACCGGTTGGTCACCCCTCCACTTT. This gives the protein CASSIRGDTGWSPLHF.

This clone has a single count. The V and J genes are TRBV6-5 and TRBJ1-4; tentatively, D is TRBD1 (5 bases). V was shortened by 9 bases and J by 4 bases, with 12 bases between the two germline ends. Germline lookup yields CDR1 MNHEY and CDR2 SVGAGI. The CDR3 consists of 13 residues. Here the CDR3 DNA reads TGTGCCAGGAAAAAGGGGATTAATGAAAAACTGTTTTTT. Its protein is CARKKGINEKLFF.

The genes are TRBV11-3 and TRBJ2-1; 13 positions match TRBD2. CDR3 length equals 16 residues. V lost 5 bases, J lost 5 bases, and 6 bases stayed unmatched. Germline V gene lookup returns CDR1 SGHNT and CDR2 YENEEA. The CDR3 DNA follows: TGTGCCAGCAGCCCCGGGACTAGCGGGACCGACAATGAGCAGTTCTTC. Protein: CASSPGTSGTDNEQFF.

The DNA of the CDR3 is TGTGCCAGCTCACCGGCAGGACTAGCGGGAAGATACGAGCAGTACTTC. As protein: CASSPAGLAGRYEQYF. The J gene is TRBJ2-7, the V gene TRBV18; 12 bases are a match to TRBD2. Germline lookup yields CDR1 KGHSH and CDR2 LQKENI. Unmatched junction bases numbered 7, after V lost 3 bases and J lost 4 bases. This CDR3 is built from 16 residues.

This chain's CDR3 is CAISPGYEQYF. The DNA for the CDR3 is TGTGCCATCAGTCCCGGGTACGAGCAGTACTTC. This chain links TRBV10-3 with TRBJ2-7; D is ambiguous. This CDR3 has 11 amino acids. Germline-derived CDR1 and CDR2 are ENHRY and SYGVKD. V dropped 5 bases and J dropped 4 bases, with 6 bases sitting between them.

This chain joins TRBV3-1 (or the pseudogene TRBV3-2) and TRBJ2-4, with 10 bases lining up with TRBD2. This CDR3 has 14 amino acids. CDR1 and CDR2 (germline): LGHDT, YNNKEL (reference sequence). J was trimmed by 6 bases and V by 6 bases; bases with no gene match: 5. The CDR3, as DNA: TGTGCCAGCAGACCTACTAGCGGGGTAAACATTCAGTACTTC. Its protein product is CASRPTSGVNIQYF.

CDR3 nucleotide sequence: TGTGCCAGCAGCTTTGATCAGGGGCAGAACACTGAAGCTTTCTTT. Translating gives CASSFDQGQNTEAFF. The rearrangement links TRBV5-6 to TRBJ1-1; possibly TRBD1 for D (6 bases). The CDR3 contains 15 residues. V lost 2 bases, J lost 1 base, and 12 bases lay in between. Germline-derived CDR1 and CDR2 are SGHDT and YYEEEE.